One and the same sample provided the 8 T cell receptor beta chains below, sequenced in a study of T cells and copy number aberrations in small-cell lung cancer. Measured with immunoSEQ multiplex PCR; TCRdb has only the in-frame clones, and not every one. The table includes 7,000 or so clones, roughly four fifths detected once. Sequencing was carried out using normal tissue next to the tumor. The receptors derive from a woman between 50 and 59 years old with small cell lung cancer.

V gene TRBV7-2 combines with J gene TRBJ2-3, with TRBD2 identical over 7 bases. The length of the CDR3 is 14 residues. Germline CDR1 SGHTA, CDR2 FQGNSA. Germline trimming cut 8 bases from V and 0 bases from J; bases unmatched to any gene: 5. This CDR3 is CASRDYTSTDTQYF. The CDR3 DNA follows: TGTGCCAGCCGGGACTATACGAGCACAGATACGCAGTATTTT.

In the case of this clone: Distinct nucleotide sequences in the sample also encode this CDR3. The chain is built from TRBV2 and TRBJ2-3; 11 bases are shared with TRBD2. In germline, CDR1 is SNHLY, CDR2 FYNNEI. CDR3 length equals 21 residues. V was pared by 6 bases and J by 3 bases, with 23 bases of the junction left unmatched. The CDR3 region has the DNA TGTGCCAGCAGCGACGTTGAGGGACTAGCGGATACCGGGACGAAGACAGATACGCAGTATTTT. Translating gives CASSDVEGLADTGTKTDTQYF.

CDR3 loop: CAWSAGQGGGETQYF. Written as DNA, the CDR3 is TGTGCCTGGAGCGCTGGACAGGGAGGAGGAGAGACCCAGTACTTC. This chain connects TRBV30 to TRBJ2-5, with 8 bases aligning to TRBD1. The trim removed 3 bases at V and 4 bases at J, leaving 10 bases unmatched. The CDR3 covers 15 residues. The germline CDR1 and CDR2 sequences are GTSNPN and SVGIG (reference sequence). Full variable domain (missing parts from reference TRBV30 and TRBJ2-5): SQTIHQWPATLVQPVGSPLSLECTVEGTSNPNLYWYRQAAGRGLQLLFYSVGIGQISSEVPQNLSASRPQDRQFILSSKKLLLSDSGFYLCAWSAGQGGGETQYFGPGTRLLVL.

The rearrangement links TRBV6-6 to TRBJ1-5; D call uncertain. V lost 8 bases to trimming and J lost 5 bases, with 13 bases between them. CDR3 length: 13 residues. Germline loops: CDR1 MNHNY, CDR2 SVGAGI (reference sequence). In DNA form, the CDR3 reads TGTGCCAGCGGGTGGCAGAAAGATCAGCCCCAGCATTTT. It translates to CASGWQKDQPQHF.

This clone appeared a single time. The chain is built from TRBV9 and TRBJ1-1; tentatively, D is TRBD1 (6 bases). Trimming removed 0 bases at V and 10 bases at J, with 13 bases between. Germline CDR1 and CDR2: SGDLS and YYNGEE. This CDR3 comprises 13 residues. For the CDR3, the DNA is TGTGCCAGCAGCGTAGATCCGGGGGCGGCAGCTTTCTTT. It specifies CASSVDPGAAAFF.

This rearrangement joins TRBV19 to TRBJ1-1, with a possible D match to TRBD1 (5 bases). Between the trimmed V and J ends, which lost 3 bases and 1 base, there was a span of 12 bases. The CDR3 is 15 amino acids. Germline V lookup: CDR1 LNHDA, CDR2 SQIVND (reference sequence). This chain's CDR3 is CASSMEGLGNTEAFF. In DNA form, the CDR3 reads TGTGCCAGTAGTATGGAGGGGCTGGGGAACACTGAAGCTTTCTTT. The variable domain in full, completed from reference TRBV19 and TRBJ1-1, reads DGGITQSPKYLFRKEGQNVTLSCEQNLNHDAMYWYRQDPGQGLRLIYYSQIVNDFQKGDIAEGYSVSREKKESFPLTVTSAQKNPTAFYLCASSMEGLGNTEAFFGQGTRLTVV.

The gene calls are TRBV5-4 and TRBJ2-3; D remains unclear. The V gene's germline CDR1 is SGHNT and CDR2 YYREEE (reference sequence). The CDR3 covers 16 residues. V dropped 4 bases and J dropped 2 bases, with 17 bases sitting between them. The CDR3 reads CASSNFKRSITDTQYF. DNA of the CDR3: TGTGCCAGCAGCAACTTTAAAAGGTCGATCACAGATACGCAGTATTTT.

The chain combines TRBV7-9 with TRBJ1-2; tentatively, D is TRBD1 (5 bases). The CDR3 spans 15 residues. CDR1 and CDR2 from the germline V gene are SEHNR and FQNEAQ (reference sequence). Trimming shortened V by 5 bases and J by 2 bases, and 15 bases separated the two germline ends. The CDR3 protein is CASSPPWWDNYGYTF. As DNA, the CDR3 is TGTGCCAGCAGCCCGCCTTGGTGGGACAACTATGGCTACACCTTC.